These 9 T cell receptor beta chains were sequenced from one sample in a study of blood T cell repertoires in COVID-19. Assay used: immunoSEQ multiplex PCR; TCRdb lists only in-frame clones, some missing. Counted here are 100,000 to 150,000 clones, roughly 88% occurring once; the ten biggest clones make up approximately 5%. The sequencing input was peripheral blood. These receptors all come from a human donor in a cohort sampled during active COVID-19.

V usage is TRBV18 and J usage is TRBJ1-1, with a possible D match to TRBD1 (6 bases). The V and J ends lost 5 bases and 7 bases respectively, with 11 bases between them. The CDR3 consists of 12 residues. The germline V gene has CDR1 KGHSH and CDR2 LQKENI. CDR3 nucleotide sequence: TGTGCCAGCTCATCGACAGGAATTGAAGCTTTCTTT. This translates into CASSSTGIEAFF. The entire variable domain, with the rest obtained from reference TRBV18 and TRBJ1-1, is as follows: NAGVMQNPRHLVRRRGQEARLRCSPMKGHSHVYWYRQLPEEGLKFMVYLQKENIIDESGMPKERFSAEFPKEGPSILRIQQVVRGDSAAYFCASSSTGIEAFFGQGTRLTVV.

The CDR3 loop is CASARLAGNEQFF. CDR3 nucleotides: TGTGCCAGCGCCCGACTAGCAGGCAATGAGCAGTTCTTC. The chain uses TRBV18 and TRBJ2-1; TRBD2 aligns across 7 bases. CDR3 length: 13 amino acids. The J segment lost 6 bases and the V segment lost 8 bases, leaving 7 bases of the junction unmatched. Germline values: CDR1 KGHSH, CDR2 LQKENI.

This chain connects TRBV5-5 to TRBJ1-2; TRBD1 matches at 11 bases. Germline CDR1 SGHKS, CDR2 YYEKEE (reference sequence). Trimming took 0 bases from V and 3 from J; bases not matched to a gene: 10. The CDR3 is 18 amino acids. CDR3 residues: CASSLAHGTGGYDYGYTF. CDR3 nucleotides: TGTGCCAGCAGCTTGGCCCATGGGACAGGGGGATACGACTATGGCTACACCTTC.

The chain has TRBV29-1 and TRBJ1-6; 8 bases are a match to TRBD1. Germline V gene lookup returns CDR1 SQVTM and CDR2 ANQGSEA. There are 18 residues in the CDR3. V was pared by 4 bases and J by 6 bases, with 17 bases of the junction left unmatched. CDR3 in DNA: TGCAGCGTTGTCCCGAAATCGACAGGGGATCTCCGTAATTCACCCCTCCACTTT. Residues: CSVVPKSTGDLRNSPLHF. The variable domain in full, with the rest retrieved from reference TRBV29-1 and TRBJ1-6, is SAVISQKPSRDICQRGTSLTIQCQVDSQVTMMFWYRQQPGQSLTLIATANQGSEATYESGFVIDKFPISRPNLTFSTLTVSNMSPEDSSIYLCSVVPKSTGDLRNSPLHFGNGTRLTVT.

The chain links TRBV5-5 to TRBJ1-2; TRBD1 aligns across 11 bases. Germline lookup yields CDR1 SGHKS and CDR2 YYEKEE (reference sequence). This CDR3 is 15 amino acids long. J lost 6 bases, V lost 4 bases, and 8 bases had no gene match. The CDR3: CASSTRTGGNDGYTF. CDR3 nucleotide sequence: TGTGCCAGCAGCACTAGGACAGGGGGCAACGATGGCTACACCTTC.

The chain couples TRBV4-1 to TRBJ1-1; D is unclear. Germline values: CDR1 MGHRA, CDR2 YSYEKL. The CDR3 is 16 residues long. The V end was cut by 1 base, the J end by 0 bases, with 12 bases between. CDR3 region: CASSQVLSAVNTEAFF. The CDR3 region has the DNA TGCGCCAGCAGCCAAGTTTTGAGCGCGGTGAACACTGAAGCTTTCTTT.

This clone occurred once. The CDR3 region has the DNA TGTGCCAGCAGTCCGCGGACTAGCGGGAGGATCTTGTACGAGCAGTACTTC. Translating gives CASSPRTSGRILYEQYF. J is TRBJ2-7 and V is TRBV27; the match to TRBD2 covers 14 bases. This CDR3 region has 17 residues. CDR1 and CDR2 (germline): MNHEY, SMNVEV (reference sequence). V trimming: 5 bases; J trimming: 4 bases; junction bases outside the gene matches: 10.

This clone occurred once. The V and J genes are TRBV2 and TRBJ1-1; tentative D call: TRBD1 (5 bases). The CDR3 totals 13 residues. Germline CDR1 SNHLY, CDR2 FYNNEI. The V end was cut by 8 bases, the J end by 5 bases, with 15 bases between. The CDR3 DNA reads TGTGCCAGCCAGGAAGGGGAAGGGACTGAAGCTTTCTTT. Its protein product is CASQEGEGTEAFF.

The chain carries TRBV9 and TRBJ2-7, with a weak D call TRBD2 (5 bases). The CDR3 contains 13 residues. Germline assignment: CDR1 SGDLS and CDR2 YYNGEE. With 2 bases removed from V and 0 bases from J, the gap between germline ends came to 6 bases. The DNA for the CDR3 is TGTGCCAGCAGCGTGCGGGCCTCCTACGAGCAGTACTTC. This sequence encodes CASSVRASYEQYF.